The 23 T cell receptor beta chains in this list originate from one sample, sequenced in a study of cytomegalovirus exposure and HLA in healthy donors. The study ran its PCR with 60 Vbeta and 13 Jbeta primers. Assay: immunoSEQ multiplex PCR; the TCRdb copy retains only in-frame clones and omits some. The sample has roughly 110,000 clones, about three quarters seen once; the top ten hold 7.8%. The sequenced material came from PBMCs. Receptors originate from a young man in good health and CMV-seronegative.

The chain joins TRBV27 to TRBJ1-1, with D unresolved. The CDR3 extends over 13 amino acids. V dropped 2 bases and J dropped 5 bases, with 9 bases sitting between them. Germline CDR1 reads MNHEY; CDR2 reads SMNVEV (reference sequence). This chain's CDR3 is CASSLGGRTEAFF. The DNA for the CDR3 is TGTGCCAGCAGTTTAGGAGGCCGGACTGAAGCTTTCTTT.

This sequence joins TRBV28 and TRBJ1-2; D possibly corresponds to TRBD1 (5 bases). Germline lookup yields CDR1 MDHEN and CDR2 SYDVKM. This CDR3 contains 14 residues. V was trimmed by 2 bases and J by 2 bases, leaving 9 bases between them. The CDR3 DNA reads TGTGCCAGCAGTTTAAGGGCAGGGAACTATGGCTACACCTTC. The encoded protein is CASSLRAGNYGYTF.

J is TRBJ2-7 and V is TRBV27; weak D call: TRBD1 (8 bases). Germline values: CDR1 MNHEY, CDR2 SMNVEV (reference sequence). V lost 6 bases and J 5 bases, leaving 23 bases between the germline ends. The length of the CDR3 is 16 residues. This chain's CDR3 is CASRLTGEGHTDEQYF. CDR3 bases: TGTGCCAGCAGGCTGACAGGGGAGGGCCATACTGACGAGCAGTACTTC.

The chain carries TRBV2 and TRBJ2-5; possibly TRBD2 for D (5 bases). The CDR3 loop spans 13 amino acids. Germline CDR1 reads SNHLY; CDR2 reads FYNNEI. Trimming removed 6 bases from V and 1 base from J, with 9 bases in between. The CDR3 reads CASRVASQETQYF. The CDR3 DNA follows: TGTGCCAGCAGGGTAGCGTCCCAAGAGACCCAGTACTTC.

This clone occurred a few times. The chain is built from TRBV6-5 and TRBJ2-7, with 9 bases identical to TRBD2. There are 15 residues in the CDR3. In germline, CDR1 is MNHEY, CDR2 SVGAGI. Germline trimming cut 0 bases from V and 3 bases from J; bases unmatched to any gene: 3. In nucleotides, the CDR3 is TGTGCCAGCAGTTACTCAGGTAGCGGGGGCTACGAGCAGTACTTC. This translates into CASSYSGSGGYEQYF.

The chain joins TRBV25-1 to TRBJ1-4; a weak D match, TRBD1 (5 bases). Germline lookup yields CDR1 MGHDK and CDR2 SYGVNS. The germline V and J ends were trimmed by 1 base and 4 bases, with 16 bases remaining between them. The CDR3 length is 17 residues. This CDR3 is CASSESGGGALNEKLFF. The CDR3, as DNA: TGTGCCAGCAGTGAATCCGGGGGGGGAGCACTTAATGAAAAACTGTTTTTT.

The chain carries TRBV6-6 and TRBJ2-2, with 11 bases identical to TRBD1. The V gene end was trimmed by 6 bases and the J gene end by 7 bases; junction bases not matched to a gene: 7. The CDR3 totals 15 residues. The V gene's germline CDR1 is MNHNY and CDR2 SVGAGI (reference sequence). The CDR3 region is CASRFPGQGGGELFF. CDR3 DNA: TGTGCCAGCAGATTCCCGGGACAGGGGGGCGGGGAGCTGTTTTTT.

The chain carries TRBV6-5 and TRBJ2-7; TRBD1 matches 11 bases. The V gene end was trimmed by 10 bases and the J gene end by 1 base; junction bases not matched to a gene: 3. There are 13 residues in the CDR3. Germline V gene data show CDR1 as MNHEY and CDR2 as SVGAGI. The CDR3 here is CATGTGGSYEQYF. As DNA, the CDR3 is TGTGCCACCGGGACAGGGGGATCCTACGAGCAGTACTTC.

This chain links TRBV2 with TRBJ2-2; 8 positions match TRBD2. With V trimmed by 7 bases and J by 4 bases, 14 bases remained unmatched. The CDR3 totals 17 residues. Germline CDR1 and CDR2: SNHLY and FYNNEI. The CDR3 loop is CASTRWVSGSGTGELFF. The CDR3 coding sequence is TGTGCCAGCACCCGTTGGGTGAGCGGGAGCGGCACCGGGGAGCTGTTTTTT.

This chain joins TRBV27 and TRBJ2-1, with 7 bases fitting TRBD2. With V trimmed by 2 bases and J by 3 bases, 4 bases remained unmatched. The CDR3 totals 15 residues. Germline V gene sequence: CDR1 MNHEY, CDR2 SMNVEV (reference sequence). The CDR3 sequence: CASSLLGEGYNEQFF. DNA of the CDR3: TGTGCCAGCAGTTTACTGGGGGAGGGCTACAATGAGCAGTTCTTC.

This chain's CDR3 is CASSLGVAGTCNEQFF. CDR3 coding DNA: TGTGCCAGCAGCTTAGGGGTAGCGGGGACGTGTAATGAGCAGTTCTTC. The chain combines TRBV7-6 with TRBJ2-1; 8 bases map to TRBD2. Trimming at V came to 1 base and at J to 7 bases, leaving 9 bases not matched to a gene. Germline-derived CDR1 and CDR2 are SGHVS and FNYEAQ. The CDR3 runs to 16 residues.

This clone is a singleton in its sample. The chain combines TRBV5-4 with TRBJ2-5, with 8 bases fitting TRBD2. This CDR3 is built from 16 residues. Unmatched junction bases numbered 9, after V lost 4 bases and J lost 1 base. The germline CDR1 and CDR2 sequences are SGHNT and YYREEE (reference sequence). This chain's CDR3 is CASSSPTSEGQETQYF. Here the CDR3 DNA reads TGTGCCAGCAGCAGCCCGACTAGCGAGGGCCAAGAGACCCAGTACTTC.

This clone has just a few counts. The chain is built from TRBV5-4 and TRBJ1-3, with D perhaps TRBD1 (5 bases). The germline CDR1 and CDR2 sequences are SGHNT and YYREEE (reference sequence). The CDR3 sequence is 14 residues long. V lost 4 bases to trimming and J lost 4 bases, with 12 bases between them. CDR3 bases: TGTGCCAGCAGCCCCTGGGCAGGGGGAAACACCATATATTTT. Its translation is CASSPWAGGNTIYF.

CDR3 in DNA: TGTGCCAGCAGAGGACTAGCGGGGGGATCAGATACGCAGTATTTT. Translation gives CASRGLAGGSDTQYF. The gene calls are TRBV2 and TRBJ2-3, with 14 nucleotides matching TRBD2. Germline trimming cut 6 bases from V and 4 bases from J; bases unmatched to any gene: 3. This CDR3 has 15 residues. Germline CDR1 is SNHLY and CDR2 is FYNNEI.

The chain carries TRBV2 and TRBJ2-1; TRBD1 matches 7 bases. The V gene end was trimmed by 6 bases and the J gene end by 4 bases; junction bases not matched to a gene: 9. CDR1 SNHLY and CDR2 FYNNEI come from the germline V gene. The CDR3 contains 15 residues. The CDR3 nucleotides are TGTGCCAGCAGATGGACAGGTTGGGGGTACAATGAGCAGTTCTTC. Amino acids: CASRWTGWGYNEQFF. Full variable domain (outside the CDR3, taken from reference TRBV2 and TRBJ2-1): EPEVTQTPSHQVTQMGQEVILRCVPISNHLYFYWYRQILGQKVEFLVSFYNNEISEKSEIFDDQFSVERPDGSNFTLKIRSTKLEDSAMYFCASRWTGWGYNEQFFGPGTRLTVL.

Here the CDR3 reads CASSLGQYTEAFF. The CDR3 DNA follows: TGTGCCAGCAGCTTGGGGCAATACACTGAAGCTTTCTTT. This chain connects TRBV5-6 to TRBJ1-1; no definite D call. The germline V and J ends were trimmed by 0 bases and 3 bases, with 6 bases remaining between them. The CDR3 spans 13 residues. In germline, CDR1 is SGHDT, CDR2 YYEEEE.

The gene calls are TRBV2 and TRBJ2-7; 8 nucleotides line up with TRBD1. Germline lookup yields CDR1 SNHLY and CDR2 FYNNEI. V lost 8 bases to trimming and J lost 5 bases; unmatched junction nucleotides: 17. There are 16 residues in the CDR3. In nucleotides, the CDR3 is TGTGCCAGCGGGCGGACACCGGGACAGGTTAAAGACGAGCAGTACTTC. Protein: CASGRTPGQVKDEQYF.

The chain combines TRBV5-4 with TRBJ2-1; D uncertain. The length of the CDR3 is 13 residues. Between the trimmed V and J ends, which lost 0 bases and 5 bases, there was a span of 6 bases. The germline CDR1 and CDR2 sequences are SGHNT and YYREEE (reference sequence). The chain's CDR3 is CASSLVLNNEQFF. For the CDR3, the DNA is TGTGCCAGCAGCTTGGTTTTAAACAATGAGCAGTTCTTC. The full variable domain, with the rest looked up from reference TRBV5-4 and TRBJ2-1, is ETGVTQSPTHLIKTRGQQVTLRCSSQSGHNTVSWYQQALGQGPQFIFQYYREEENGRGNFPPRFSGLQFPNYSSELNVNALELDDSALYLCASSLVLNNEQFFGPGTRLTVL.

This clone was observed a few times. This sequence joins TRBV28 and TRBJ2-1, with 8 bases matching TRBD1. J gave up 7 bases and V 10 bases, and 15 bases lay outside the gene matches. The CDR3 spans 15 residues. Germline V gene sequence: CDR1 MDHEN, CDR2 SYDVKM. The CDR3 loop is CATQPSGGAFNEQFF. CDR3 nucleotides: TGTGCCACCCAACCTTCAGGGGGCGCATTTAATGAGCAGTTCTTC.

The chain links TRBV27 to TRBJ2-2, with TRBD2 identical over 12 bases. Trimming took 5 bases from V and 6 from J; bases not matched to a gene: 13. This CDR3 has 18 amino acids. Germline CDR1 MNHEY, CDR2 SMNVEV (reference sequence). The CDR3 region is CASSPWASGGARPGELFF. The CDR3 nucleotides read TGTGCCAGCAGTCCCTGGGCTAGCGGGGGGGCCAGACCCGGGGAGCTGTTTTTT.

This clone appeared once. CDR3 in amino acids: CASSFRTSYEQYF. The CDR3 DNA is TGTGCCAGCAGTTTCCGGACTAGCTACGAGCAGTACTTC. J is TRBJ2-7 and V is TRBV27; TRBD2 matches 7 bases. After removal of 3 bases from V and 3 bases from J, the junction contained 2 bases not matched to a gene. Germline V gene sequence: CDR1 MNHEY, CDR2 SMNVEV (reference sequence). The CDR3 runs 13 residues.

The chain uses TRBV28 and TRBJ2-3; 9 bases align to TRBD2. The CDR3 is made up of 14 amino acids. CDR1 is MDHEN, CDR2 SYDVKM, per germline. Unmatched junction bases numbered 7, after V lost 7 bases and J lost 5 bases. DNA for the CDR3: TGTGCCAGCATCAGCGGGGGGCGGAGAGATACGCAGTATTTT. It codes for CASISGGRRDTQYF.

CDR3 DNA sequence: TGTGCCGGGGCCGGCGGCACCTATGGCTACACCTTC. Residues: CAGAGGTYGYTF. The rearrangement joins TRBV2 to TRBJ1-2; the D gene is possibly TRBD1 (5 bases). The CDR3 is 12 residues long. The V and J ends lost 11 bases and 4 bases respectively, with 14 bases between them. The V gene's germline CDR1 is SNHLY and CDR2 FYNNEI.